This T cell receptor beta chain stems from a study of T cell responses to AZD1222 COVID-19 vaccine. CDR3 length equals 14 residues. In germline, CDR1 is SGDLS, CDR2 YYNGEE. Deletions cut 7 bases from V and 5 bases from J, with 18 bases between. The table came from immunoSEQ multiplex PCR; TCRdb's copy has only in-frame clones and leaves some out. Among about 150,000 clones, more than 85% were seen once, and the ten largest hold 5.5% to 7%. Study-level points and caveats: Repertoire sampling was restricted to post-peak T cell response timepoints.

Comment on this clone: Antigen unknown.

This chain connects TRBV9 to TRBJ2-5; D might be TRBD1 or TRBD2, each matching 5 bases. This sequence originates from an adult who had recovered from COVID-19. This sample comprised peripheral blood, obtained after recovery from COVID-19. In DNA form, the CDR3 reads TGTGCCAGCTCTAGCCCCGTGGGGCCGGAGACCCAGTACTTC. As protein: CASSSPVGPETQYF.